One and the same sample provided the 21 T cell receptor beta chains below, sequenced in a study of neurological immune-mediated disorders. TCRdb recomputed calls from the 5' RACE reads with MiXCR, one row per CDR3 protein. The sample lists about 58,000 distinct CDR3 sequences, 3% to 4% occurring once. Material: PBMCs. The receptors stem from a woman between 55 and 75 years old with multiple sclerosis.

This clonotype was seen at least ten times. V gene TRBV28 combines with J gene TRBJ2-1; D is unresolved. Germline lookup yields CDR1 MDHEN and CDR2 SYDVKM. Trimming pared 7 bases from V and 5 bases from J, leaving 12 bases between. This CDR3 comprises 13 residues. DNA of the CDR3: TGTGCCAGCACCACCGGGTACGACAATGAGCAGTTCTTC. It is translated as CASTTGYDNEQFF.

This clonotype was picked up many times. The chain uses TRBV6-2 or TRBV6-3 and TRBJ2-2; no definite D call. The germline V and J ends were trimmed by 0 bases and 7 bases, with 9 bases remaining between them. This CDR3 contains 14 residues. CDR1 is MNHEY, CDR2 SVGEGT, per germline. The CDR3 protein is CASSYSWAIGELFF. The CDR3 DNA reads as TGTGCCAGCAGTTACTCGTGGGCGATCGGGGAGCTGTTTTTT.

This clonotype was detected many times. This chain's CDR3 is CASSLHSGRFNEQFF. CDR3 nucleotides: TGTGCCAGCAGTTTACATAGCGGGAGATTCAATGAGCAGTTCTTC. The chain couples TRBV12-3 or TRBV12-4 to TRBJ2-1; TRBD2 matches at 9 bases. V gave up 2 bases and J gave up 6 bases; unmatched junction bases: 5. This CDR3 is 15 amino acids long.

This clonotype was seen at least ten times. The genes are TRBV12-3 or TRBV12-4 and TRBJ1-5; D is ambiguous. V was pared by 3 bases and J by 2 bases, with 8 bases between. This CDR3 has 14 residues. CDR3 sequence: CASSLWQGNQPQHF. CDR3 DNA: TGTGCCAGCAGTTTGTGGCAGGGCAATCAGCCCCAGCATTTT.

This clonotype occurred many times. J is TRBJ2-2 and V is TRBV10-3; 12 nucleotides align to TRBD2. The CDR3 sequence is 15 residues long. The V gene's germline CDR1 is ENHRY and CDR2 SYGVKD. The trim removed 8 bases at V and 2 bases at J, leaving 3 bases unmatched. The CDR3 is CAIGGLAGNTGELFF. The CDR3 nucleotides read TGTGCCATCGGGGGACTAGCGGGTAACACCGGGGAGCTGTTTTTT.

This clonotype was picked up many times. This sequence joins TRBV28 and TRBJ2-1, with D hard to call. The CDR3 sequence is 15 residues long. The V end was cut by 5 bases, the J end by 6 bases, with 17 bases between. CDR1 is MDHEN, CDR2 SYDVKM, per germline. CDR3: CASSPWVNERNEQFF. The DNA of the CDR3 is TGTGCCAGCAGTCCTTGGGTGAATGAGCGCAATGAGCAGTTCTTC.

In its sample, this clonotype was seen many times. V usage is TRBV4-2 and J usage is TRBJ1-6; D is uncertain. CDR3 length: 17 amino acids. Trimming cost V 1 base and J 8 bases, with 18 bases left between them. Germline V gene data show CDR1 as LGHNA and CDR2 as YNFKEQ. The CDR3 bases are TGTGCCAGCAGCCAAGTCGGAGGGCCATCAGAACATTCACCCCTCCACTTT. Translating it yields CASSQVGGPSEHSPLHF.

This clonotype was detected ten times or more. CDR3 in DNA: TGCGCCAGCAGCCAAGTCGGGAGAGGTTCCCCGACAAGGGGAGAGACCCAGTACTTC. It is translated as CASSQVGRGSPTRGETQYF. This chain joins TRBV4-1 and TRBJ2-5, with D possibly being TRBD2 (6 bases). Per the germline V gene, CDR1 is MGHRA and CDR2 is YSYEKL. CDR3 length: 19 residues. The V end lost 1 base, the J end lost 4 bases, and 25 bases lay between the germline ends.

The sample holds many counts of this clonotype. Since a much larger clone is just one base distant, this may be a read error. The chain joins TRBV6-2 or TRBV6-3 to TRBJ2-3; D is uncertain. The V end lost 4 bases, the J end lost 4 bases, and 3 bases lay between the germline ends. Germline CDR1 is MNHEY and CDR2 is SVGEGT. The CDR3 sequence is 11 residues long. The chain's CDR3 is CASSSSDTQYF. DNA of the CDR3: TGTGCCAGCAGTTCATCAGATACGCAGTATTTT.

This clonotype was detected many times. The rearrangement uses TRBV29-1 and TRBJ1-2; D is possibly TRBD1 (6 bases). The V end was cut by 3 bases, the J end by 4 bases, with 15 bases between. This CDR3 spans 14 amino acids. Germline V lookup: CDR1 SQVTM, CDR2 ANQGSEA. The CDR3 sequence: CSVEDVRGSYGYTF. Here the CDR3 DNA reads TGCAGCGTTGAGGACGTCAGGGGAAGCTATGGCTACACCTTC.

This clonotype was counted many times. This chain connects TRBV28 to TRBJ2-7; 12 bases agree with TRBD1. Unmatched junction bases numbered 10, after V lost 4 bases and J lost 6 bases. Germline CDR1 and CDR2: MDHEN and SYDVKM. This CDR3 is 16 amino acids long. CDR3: CASSYPPGTGGREQYF. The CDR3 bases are TGTGCCAGCAGTTACCCCCCCGGGACAGGGGGCCGCGAGCAGTACTTC.

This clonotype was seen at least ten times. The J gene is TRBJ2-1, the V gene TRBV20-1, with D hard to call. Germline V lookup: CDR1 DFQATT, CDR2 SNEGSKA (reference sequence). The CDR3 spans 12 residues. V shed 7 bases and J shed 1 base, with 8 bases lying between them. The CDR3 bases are TGCAGTGGCACAGTTTCCTACAATGAGCAGTTCTTC. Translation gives CSGTVSYNEQFF.

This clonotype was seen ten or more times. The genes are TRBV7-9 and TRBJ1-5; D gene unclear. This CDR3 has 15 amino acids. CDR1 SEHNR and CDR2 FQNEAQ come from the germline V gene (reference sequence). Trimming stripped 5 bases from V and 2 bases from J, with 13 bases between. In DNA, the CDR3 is TGTGCCAGCAGCCGCGACGGGGTAGGCAATCAGCCCCAGCATTTT. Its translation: CASSRDGVGNQPQHF. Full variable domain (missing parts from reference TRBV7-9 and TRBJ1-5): DTGVSQNPRHKITKRGQNVTFRCDPISEHNRLYWYRQTLGQGPEFLTYFQNEAQLEKSRLLSDRFSAERPKGSFSTLEIQRTEQGDSAMYLCASSRDGVGNQPQHFGDGTRLSIL.

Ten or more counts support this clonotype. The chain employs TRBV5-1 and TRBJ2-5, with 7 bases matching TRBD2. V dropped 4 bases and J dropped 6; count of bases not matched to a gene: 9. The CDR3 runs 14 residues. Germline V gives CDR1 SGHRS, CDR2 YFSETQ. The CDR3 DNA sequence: TGCGCCAGCAGCGGAGGACTAGATGGACAGACCCAGTACTTC. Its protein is CASSGGLDGQTQYF.

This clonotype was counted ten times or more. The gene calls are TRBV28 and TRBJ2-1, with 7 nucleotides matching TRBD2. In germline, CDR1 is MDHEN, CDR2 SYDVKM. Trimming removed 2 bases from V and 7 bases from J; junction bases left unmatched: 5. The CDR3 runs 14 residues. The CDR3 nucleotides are TGTGCCAGCAGTTTAGGGGGGGACGGGAATGAGCAGTTCTTC. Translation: CASSLGGDGNEQFF.

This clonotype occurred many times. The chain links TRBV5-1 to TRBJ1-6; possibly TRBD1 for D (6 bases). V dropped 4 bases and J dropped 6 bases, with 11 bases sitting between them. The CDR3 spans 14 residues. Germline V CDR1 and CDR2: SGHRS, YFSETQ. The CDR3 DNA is TGCGCCAGCAGCCAAGGACAGCCTAATTCACCCCTCCACTTT. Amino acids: CASSQGQPNSPLHF.

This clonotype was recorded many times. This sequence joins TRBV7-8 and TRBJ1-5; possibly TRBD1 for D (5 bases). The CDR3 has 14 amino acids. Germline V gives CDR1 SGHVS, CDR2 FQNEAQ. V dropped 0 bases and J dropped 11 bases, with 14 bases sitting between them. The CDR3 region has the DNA TGTGCCAGCAGCTTAGCAACCAGGACAACGGCCCAGCATTTT. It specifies CASSLATRTTAQHF.

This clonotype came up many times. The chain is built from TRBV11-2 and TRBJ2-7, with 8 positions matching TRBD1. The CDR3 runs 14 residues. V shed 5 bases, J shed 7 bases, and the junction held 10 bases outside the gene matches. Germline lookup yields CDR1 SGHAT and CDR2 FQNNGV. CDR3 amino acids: CASSRQGWSYEQYF. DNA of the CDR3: TGTGCCAGCAGCCGACAGGGGTGGTCGTATGAGCAGTACTTC.

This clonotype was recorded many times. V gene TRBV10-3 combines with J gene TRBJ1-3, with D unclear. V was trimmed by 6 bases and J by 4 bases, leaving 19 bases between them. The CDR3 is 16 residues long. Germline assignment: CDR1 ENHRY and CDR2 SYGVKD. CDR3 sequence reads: CAISRLDPGRGNTIYF. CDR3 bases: TGTGCCATCAGCAGGCTGGACCCGGGGAGAGGAAACACCATATATTTT.

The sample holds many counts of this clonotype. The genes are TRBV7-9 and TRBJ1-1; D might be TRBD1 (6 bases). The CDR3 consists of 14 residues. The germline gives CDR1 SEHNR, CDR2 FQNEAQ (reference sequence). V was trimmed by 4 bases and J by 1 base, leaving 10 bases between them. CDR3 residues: CASSWTRGNTEAFF. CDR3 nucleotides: TGTGCCAGCAGCTGGACCAGGGGGAACACTGAAGCTTTCTTT.

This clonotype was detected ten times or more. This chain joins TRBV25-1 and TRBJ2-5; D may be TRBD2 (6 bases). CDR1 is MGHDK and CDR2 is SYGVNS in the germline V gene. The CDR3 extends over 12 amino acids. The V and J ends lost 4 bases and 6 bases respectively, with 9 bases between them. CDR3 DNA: TGTGCCAGCAGTGTTGGGGGGAAGACCCAGTACTTC. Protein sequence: CASSVGGKTQYF.